These T cell receptor beta chains were read from a single sample in a study of CD39 and CD103 CD8 tumor-infiltrating T cells. Here immunoSEQ multiplex PCR was the method, and the copy in TCRdb shows in-frame clones only, minus some. The sample lists under 20,000 clones, just over 90% occurring once. Source material: CD8+ T cells sorted from blood. The source of these receptors is a human donor with head and neck squamous cell carcinoma. The CDR3 runs from the conserved cysteine through the conserved F or W. Each record gives: CDR3 length, J gene, V gene, D gene, clone size, CDR3 DNA, CDR3 protein. A D gene is named only where the DNA matches it firmly. Size is stated for part of the rows, as once, few or many counts, or as a class when the clone is expanded.

14	TRBJ2-2	TRBV7-9	NA	once	TGTGCCAGCAGCTTAGCAGGGGTCGCCGGGGAGCTGTTTTTT	CASSLAGVAGELFF
14	TRBJ1-5	TRBV19	NA	NA	TGTGCCAGTAAGGAAACAGGTAGCAATCAGCCCCAGCATTTT	CASKETGSNQPQHF
12	TRBJ1-6	TRBV5-4	NA	NA	TGTGCCAGCAGCTCATATAATTCACCCCTCCACTTT	CASSSYNSPLHF
16	TRBJ1-2	TRBV5-1	NA	NA	TGCGCCAGCAGCTTGGGGGGTTCAGGCTCCATCTATGGCTACACCTTC	CASSLGGSGSIYGYTF
13	TRBJ1-6	TRBV5-5	NA	few	TGTGCCAGCAGCTTGGGGGGTCAGCAATCCCTCCACTTT	CASSLGGQQSLHF
16	TRBJ1-4	TRBV7-9	TRBD1	NA	TGTGCCAGCAGCTTTTTAGCGGGACAGGGCTTTGAAAAACTGTTTTTT	CASSFLAGQGFEKLFF
11	TRBJ1-2	TRBV20-1	NA	medium-sized	TGCAGTGCTAGGACGGACCGGGGCTACACCTTC	CSARTDRGYTF
13	TRBJ2-1	TRBV6-5	TRBD2	NA	TGTGCCAGCAGCGGGGGGACTTACAATGAGCAGTTCTTC	CASSGGTYNEQFF
13	TRBJ2-7	TRBV4-1	NA	NA	TGCGCCAGCAGCCAAACAGGGAGCTACGAGCAGTACTTC	CASSQTGSYEQYF
14	TRBJ2-3	TRBV28	NA	once	TGTGCCAGCAGACTGACCGACTACACAGATACGCAGTATTTT	CASRLTDYTDTQYF
16	TRBJ1-1	TRBV10-3	NA	NA	TGTGCCACAAACCAGCCTTTAACAGGGAGGGGCACTGAAGCTTTCTTT	CATNQPLTGRGTEAFF
13	TRBJ2-2	TRBV15	NA	NA	TGTGCCACCAGCAACGTTGGTACCGGGGAGCTGTTTTTT	CATSNVGTGELFF
15	TRBJ1-4	TRBV9	NA	once	TGTGCCAGCAGCGGAGGAGGCAGGGTGGGGGAAAAACTGTTTTTT	CASSGGGRVGEKLFF
22	TRBJ1-3	TRBV4-1	NA	NA	TGCGCCAGCAGCCAGTTCGTTGTCGTTGGACAAGTCCAATCCGACTCTGGAAACACCATATATTTT	CASSQFVVVGQVQSDSGNTIYF
16	TRBJ1-6	TRBV9	NA	NA	TGTGCCAGCAGCGTGGGACTTTCTGAGTATAATTCACCCCTCCACTTT	CASSVGLSEYNSPLHF
16	TRBJ2-2	TRBV13	NA	NA	TGTGCCAGCAGCTCCAGGGAGTGGGCGAACACCGGGGAGCTGTTTTTT	CASSSREWANTGELFF
19	TRBJ1-1	TRBV19	NA	NA	TGTGCCAGTAGTACGCCCTTCCCAGACAAGCTGATGAACACTGTGGCAAGTTTCTTT	CASSTPFPDKLMNTVASFF
13	TRBJ2-7	TRBV27	TRBD1	NA	TGTGCCAGCAGACAACAGGGGGCAGGCGAGCAGTACTTC	CASRQQGAGEQYF
15	TRBJ1-1	TRBV4-1	NA	NA	TGCGCCAGCAGCCAAGATGCCGCGTGGAACACTGAAGCTTTCTTT	CASSQDAAWNTEAFF
14	TRBJ1-1	TRBV5-4	NA	NA	TGTGCCAGCAGCTACAGTGGGGCGCACACTGAAGCTTTCTTT	CASSYSGAHTEAFF
15	TRBJ1-2	TRBV2	TRBD1	NA	TGTGCCACCGGACAGGGCTTACCGACCGGCTATGGCTACACCTTC	CATGQGLPTGYGYTF
15	TRBJ1-2	TRBV4-2	TRBD1	NA	TGTGCCAGCAGCCCCCCCGGGACAGGGGTCTATGGCTACACCTTC	CASSPPGTGVYGYTF
19	TRBJ1-6	TRBV4-1	NA	NA	TGCGCCAGCAGCCAAGTTGTTTTCGCAGGGGCCTTTATGAATTCACCCCTCCACTTT	CASSQVVFAGAFMNSPLHF
15	TRBJ2-3	TRBV2	NA	NA	TGTGCCAGCTCTCTTGGCAGTACGCGATCGGATACGCAGTATTTT	CASSLGSTRSDTQYF
17	TRBJ2-7	TRBV13	NA	NA	TGTGCCAGCAGCTTAATAGGGGGATCAACCTTACAATACGAGCAGTACTTC	CASSLIGGSTLQYEQYF
18	TRBJ2-7	TRBV6-1	TRBD2	once	TGTGCCAGCAGTGAAGGACTAGCGGGGCGTACTATCACCTACGAGCAGTACTTC	CASSEGLAGRTITYEQYF
14	TRBJ1-1	TRBV4-1	TRBD1	NA	TGCGCCAGCAGCCAACAACTGACAGGGCCTGAAGCTTTCTTT	CASSQQLTGPEAFF
15	TRBJ2-7	TRBV9	TRBD1	NA	TGTGCCAGCAGCGTCGGGGCAGGGGGATCCTACGAGCAGTACTTC	CASSVGAGGSYEQYF
15	TRBJ2-1	TRBV27	TRBD1	NA	TGTGCCAGCAGTTTATCCGGGACAGGGTGGTATGAGCAGTTCTTC	CASSLSGTGWYEQFF
14	TRBJ2-3	TRBV30	NA	NA	TGTGCCTGGACTTTAGCGGCTAGCACAGATACGCAGTATTTT	CAWTLAASTDTQYF
16	TRBJ2-1	TRBV15	NA	NA	TGTGCCACCAGCAGACTGGCCGGGACACGATACAATGAGCAGTTCTTC	CATSRLAGTRYNEQFF
16	TRBJ2-3	TRBV6-5	TRBD1	NA	TGTGCCAGCAGTTACGTTGGGACAGGGACCACAGATACGCAGTATTTT	CASSYVGTGTTDTQYF
18	TRBJ1-6	TRBV27	NA	few	TGTGCCAGCAGTTTGACGGGGACTCTAAGCTCCTATAATTCACCCCTCCACTTT	CASSLTGTLSSYNSPLHF
15	TRBJ1-5	TRBV19	NA	NA	TGTGCCAGTAGTATATCCGACAGTGGCAATCAGCCCCAGCATTTT	CASSISDSGNQPQHF